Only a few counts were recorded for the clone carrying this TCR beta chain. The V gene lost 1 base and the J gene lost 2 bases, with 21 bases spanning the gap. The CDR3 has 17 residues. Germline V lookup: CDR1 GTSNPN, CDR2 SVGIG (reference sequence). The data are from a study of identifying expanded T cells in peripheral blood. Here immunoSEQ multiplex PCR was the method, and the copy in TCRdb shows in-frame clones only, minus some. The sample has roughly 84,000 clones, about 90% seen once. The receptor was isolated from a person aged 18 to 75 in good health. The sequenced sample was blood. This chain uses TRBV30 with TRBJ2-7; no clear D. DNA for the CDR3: TGTGCCTGGAGTGCCCGCTCGTCCATCCTCGCAACCTACGAGCAGTACTTC. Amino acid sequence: CAWSARSSILATYEQYF.